This T cell receptor (beta chain) was found in a study of shared clonotypes between healthy human individuals. V shed 4 bases, J shed 0 bases, and the junction held 4 bases outside the gene matches. The germline CDR1 and CDR2 sequences are SGDLS and YYNGEE. CDR3 length equals 17 residues. This table comes from immunoSEQ multiplex PCR, and its TCRdb copy is limited to in-frame clones, with some not included. The sample lists some 380,000 clones; 90% to 98% were seen once. The receptor was derived from a young man in good health. The chain employs TRBV9 and TRBJ1-4, with 12 positions matching TRBD1. The sample consisted of memory CD8+ T cells sorted from blood. Subset denoted: CD45RO+ cells pooled with CCR7-negative TemRA cells. This chain's CDR3 is CASSPGQGAATNEKLFF. CDR3 sequence (DNA): TGTGCCAGCAGCCCGGGACAGGGGGCGGCAACTAATGAAAAACTGTTTTTT.